A selection of T cell receptor beta chains follows, all from one sample in a study of OX40 agonist ivuxolimab in advanced cancers. Using immunoSEQ multiplex PCR, the repertoire was profiled, and TCRdb retains in-frame clones only, with some absent. The data contain 60,000 to 75,000 clones, just over 85% of them singletons. Sequencing used CD4+ or CD8+ T cells sorted from blood, obtained in a trial of the OX40 agonist ivuxolimab. These receptors were obtained from an adult with an advanced solid tumor such as melanoma, head and neck, liver or kidney cancer. Both conserved end residues are part of each CDR3.

v_gene,j_gene,CDR3aa
TRBV19,TRBJ2-1,CASNTNSLFSSYNEQFF
TRBV4-2,TRBJ2-1,CASSEASGGINEQFF
TRBV5-4,TRBJ2-2,CASSLAGVNTGELFF
TRBV5-4,TRBJ2-4,CASSPQTGVDIQYF
TRBV2,TRBJ1-1,CASSENGLRGGNTEAFF
TRBV4-2,TRBJ1-1,CASSPMTGVLEAFF
TRBV14,TRBJ2-7,CASSQDRGREQYF
TRBV7-2,TRBJ1-3,CASSLRGTGSGNTIYF
TRBV11-2,TRBJ2-3,CASSLSGRYTDTQYF
TRBV19,TRBJ2-7,CASSIPSSSYEQYF
TRBV6-5,TRBJ2-7,CASSYRYEQYF
TRBV9,TRBJ2-7,CASSVGLAREQYF
TRBV23-1,TRBJ2-4,CASSLPQLKNIQYF
TRBV15,TRBJ2-7,CATGTGGSPLGEQYF
TRBV4-2,TRBJ1-4,CASSLTTAGGVNEKLFF
TRBV7-2,TRBJ1-5,CASSLKNQPQHF
TRBV19,TRBJ2-3,CASSIVLAGKDTQYF
TRBV11-3,TRBJ2-7,CASSSYHGYEQYF
TRBV11-2,TRBJ1-2,CASSFRDGYTF
TRBV7-2,TRBJ2-7,CASSPDRLAGGREQYF
TRBV4-2,TRBJ1-5,CASSQTDRGNQPQHF
TRBV11-3,TRBJ2-3,CASSSPVAGGHTSTDTQYF
TRBV7-2,TRBJ2-7,CASRDASGGEQYF
TRBV18,TRBJ2-1,CASSRFVFPGAEVNEQFF
TRBV25-1,TRBJ2-2,CASRNENTGELFF
TRBV5-1,TRBJ1-1,CASSLESADSWAFF
TRBV2,TRBJ2-7,CASSGAGGSYEQYF
TRBV6-5,TRBJ2-1,CASRPGLAGGNEQFF
TRBV6-5,TRBJ2-7,CASSYSTGRSYEQYF
TRBV5-6,TRBJ1-1,CASSSDRHGNTEAFF
TRBV6-1,TRBJ2-5,CASSEARWVEETQYF
TRBV6-5,TRBJ1-1,CASSYPATGDAFF
TRBV5-1,TRBJ1-1,CASTTSGNTEAFF
TRBV7-2,TRBJ2-7,CASRPGTGTYEQYF
TRBV30,TRBJ2-1,CAWSETYNEQFF
TRBV2,TRBJ1-3,CASSEQRGTGNTIYF
TRBV2,TRBJ2-4,CASSEVGAKNIQYF
TRBV28,TRBJ1-4,CASRRDRAEEKLFF
TRBV15,TRBJ2-2,CATSRDPTGRDGELFF
TRBV5-1,TRBJ2-1,CASSSSPGPPRGEQFF
TRBV6-5,TRBJ2-5,CASTAGTGDRTQYF
TRBV4-1,TRBJ1-5,CASSQELNQPQHF
TRBV4-3,TRBJ1-2,CASSQDRGNYGYTF
TRBV28,TRBJ1-5,CASSTFSGVSNQPQHF
TRBV7-3,TRBJ1-1,CASSSRDVSTEAFF
TRBV5-5,TRBJ1-2,CASSLSPNGGGYTF
TRBV19,TRBJ2-1,CASSGGGVLGNEQFF
TRBV5-5,TRBJ2-2,CASSLQRLNTGELFF